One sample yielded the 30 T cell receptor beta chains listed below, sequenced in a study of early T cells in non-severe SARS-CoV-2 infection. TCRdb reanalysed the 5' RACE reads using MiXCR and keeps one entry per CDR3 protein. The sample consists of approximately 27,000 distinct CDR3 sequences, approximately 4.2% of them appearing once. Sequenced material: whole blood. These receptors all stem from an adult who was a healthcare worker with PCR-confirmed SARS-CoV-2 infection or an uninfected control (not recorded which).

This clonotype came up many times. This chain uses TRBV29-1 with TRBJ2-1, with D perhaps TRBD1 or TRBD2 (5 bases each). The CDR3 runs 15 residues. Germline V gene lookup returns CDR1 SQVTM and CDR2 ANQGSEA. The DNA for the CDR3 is TGCGAGAGGGAATCATTTGGGACGAGGGATAATGAGCAGTTCTTC. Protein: CERESFGTRDNEQFF.

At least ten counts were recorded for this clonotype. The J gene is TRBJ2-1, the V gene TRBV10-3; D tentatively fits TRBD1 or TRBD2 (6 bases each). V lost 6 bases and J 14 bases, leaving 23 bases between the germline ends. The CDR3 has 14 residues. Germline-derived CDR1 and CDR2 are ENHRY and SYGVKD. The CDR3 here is CAISTSLQGSREFF. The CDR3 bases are TGTGCCATCAGCACTAGCTTACAGGGATCAAGGGAGTTCTTC.

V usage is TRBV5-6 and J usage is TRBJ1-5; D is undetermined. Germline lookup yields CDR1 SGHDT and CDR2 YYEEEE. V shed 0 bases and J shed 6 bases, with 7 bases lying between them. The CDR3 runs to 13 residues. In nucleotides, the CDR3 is TGTGCCAGCAGCTTGGACAGCGGTCAGCCCCAGCATTTT. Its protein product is CASSLDSGQPQHF.

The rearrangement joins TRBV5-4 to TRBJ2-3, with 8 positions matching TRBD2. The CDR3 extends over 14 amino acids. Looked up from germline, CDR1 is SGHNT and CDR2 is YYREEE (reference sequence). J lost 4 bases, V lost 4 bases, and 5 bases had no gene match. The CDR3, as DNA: TGTGCCAGCAGCCGGGAGGGCGGGTCAGATACGCAGTATTTT. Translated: CASSREGGSDTQYF.

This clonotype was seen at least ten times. CDR3 bases: TGTGCCAGCAGCTACGGGGTTCGAAATTCACCCCTCCACTTT. Encoded protein: CASSYGVRNSPLHF. The V gene is TRBV7-9, the J gene TRBJ1-6, with D unresolved. V gave up 4 bases and J gave up 7 bases, with 11 bases separating them. The CDR3 runs to 14 residues. Per germline, CDR1 SEHNR and CDR2 FQNEAQ (reference sequence).

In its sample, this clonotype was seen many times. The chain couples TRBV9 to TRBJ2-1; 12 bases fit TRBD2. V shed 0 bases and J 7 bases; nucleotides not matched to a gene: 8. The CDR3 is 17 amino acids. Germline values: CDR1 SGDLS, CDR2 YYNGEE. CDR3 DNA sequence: TGTGCCAGCAGCGTAGCTCTGACTAGCGGGAGTATTAATGAGCAGTTCTTC. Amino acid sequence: CASSVALTSGSINEQFF.

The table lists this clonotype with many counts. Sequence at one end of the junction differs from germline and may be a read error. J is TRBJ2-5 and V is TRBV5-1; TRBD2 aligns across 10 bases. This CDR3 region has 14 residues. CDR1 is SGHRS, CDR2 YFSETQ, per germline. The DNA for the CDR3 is TGCGCCAGCAGCTTGACTAGCGGGGCGGAGACCCCGTACTTC. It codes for CASSLTSGAETPYF.

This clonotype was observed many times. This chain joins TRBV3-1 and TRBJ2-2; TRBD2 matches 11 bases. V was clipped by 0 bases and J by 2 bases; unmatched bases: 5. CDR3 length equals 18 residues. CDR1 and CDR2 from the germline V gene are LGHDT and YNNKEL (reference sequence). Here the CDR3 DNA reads TGTGCCAGCAGCCAAGAGACGGGACTAGCGGCAAACACCGGGGAGCTGTTTTTT. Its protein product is CASSQETGLAANTGELFF. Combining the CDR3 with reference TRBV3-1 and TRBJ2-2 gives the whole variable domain DTAVSQTPKYLVTQMGNDKSIKCEQNLGHDTMYWYKQDSKKFLKIMFSYNNKELIINETVPNRFSPKSPDKAHLNLHINSLELGDSAVYFCASSQETGLAANTGELFFGEGSRLTVL.

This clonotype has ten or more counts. The CDR3 DNA reads as TGTGCCATCAACCCTAGCGGGAGGGTTTCCGAGCAGTACTTC. The encoded protein is CAINPSGRVSEQYF. The chain has TRBV10-3 and TRBJ2-7; the match to TRBD2 covers 12 bases. The CDR3 has 14 amino acids. Germline CDR1 is ENHRY and CDR2 is SYGVKD. V trimming: 7 bases; J trimming: 6 bases; junction bases outside the gene matches: 7.

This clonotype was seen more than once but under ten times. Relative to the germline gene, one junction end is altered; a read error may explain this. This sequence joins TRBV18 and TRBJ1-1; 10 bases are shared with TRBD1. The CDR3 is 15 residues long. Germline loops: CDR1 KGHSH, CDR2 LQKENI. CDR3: CASSRAGQGNPEAFF. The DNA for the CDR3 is TGTGCCAGCTCCAGAGCGGGACAGGGGAACCCTGAAGCTTTCTTT.

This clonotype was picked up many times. CDR3 loop: CASSPLGGANNEQFF. The CDR3 coding sequence is TGTGCCAGCAGCCCACTGGGGGGGGCTAACAATGAGCAGTTCTTC. J is TRBJ2-1 and V is TRBV7-8, with D possibly matching TRBD2 (7 bases). This CDR3 has 15 amino acids. Germline CDR1 SGHVS, CDR2 FQNEAQ. Between the trimmed V and J ends, which lost 5 bases and 5 bases, there was a span of 16 bases.

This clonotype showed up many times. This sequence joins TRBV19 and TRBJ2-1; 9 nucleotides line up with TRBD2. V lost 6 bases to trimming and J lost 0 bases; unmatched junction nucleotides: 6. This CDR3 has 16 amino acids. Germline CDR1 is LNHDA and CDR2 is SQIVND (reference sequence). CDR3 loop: CASSRRSGGSYNEQFF. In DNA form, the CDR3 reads TGTGCCAGTAGCCGGCGTAGCGGGGGCTCCTACAATGAGCAGTTCTTC.

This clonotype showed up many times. Here the CDR3 reads CASSLGGTGYNEQFF. Written as DNA, the CDR3 is TGTGCCAGCAGCTTAGGTGGGACAGGTTACAATGAGCAGTTCTTC. The V and J genes are TRBV7-9 and TRBJ2-1; 8 positions agree with TRBD1. Germline CDR1 SEHNR, CDR2 FQNEAQ (reference sequence). Germline trimming cut 1 base from V and 4 bases from J; bases unmatched to any gene: 3. The CDR3 totals 15 residues.

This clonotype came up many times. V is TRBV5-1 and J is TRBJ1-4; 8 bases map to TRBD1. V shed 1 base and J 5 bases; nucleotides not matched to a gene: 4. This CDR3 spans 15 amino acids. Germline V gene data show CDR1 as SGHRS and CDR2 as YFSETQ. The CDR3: CASSLFGQGNEKLFF. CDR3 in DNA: TGCGCCAGCAGCTTGTTTGGACAGGGAAATGAAAAACTGTTTTTT.

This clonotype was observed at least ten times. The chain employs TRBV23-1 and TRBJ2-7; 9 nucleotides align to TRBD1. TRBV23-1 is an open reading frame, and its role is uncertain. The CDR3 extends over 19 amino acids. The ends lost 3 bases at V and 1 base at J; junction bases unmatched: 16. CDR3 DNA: TGCGCCAGCAGTCACCCCCGGGACAGGGCTCCAGTCCTGTCCTACGAGCAGTACTTC. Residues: CASSHPRDRAPVLSYEQYF.

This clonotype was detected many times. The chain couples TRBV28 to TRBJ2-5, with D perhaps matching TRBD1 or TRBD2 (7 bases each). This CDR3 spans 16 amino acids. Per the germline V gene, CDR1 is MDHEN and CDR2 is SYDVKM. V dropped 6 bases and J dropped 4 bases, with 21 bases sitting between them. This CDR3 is CASRKVDRDYSETQYF. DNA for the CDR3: TGTGCCAGCAGGAAGGTTGACAGGGACTATTCAGAGACCCAGTACTTC.

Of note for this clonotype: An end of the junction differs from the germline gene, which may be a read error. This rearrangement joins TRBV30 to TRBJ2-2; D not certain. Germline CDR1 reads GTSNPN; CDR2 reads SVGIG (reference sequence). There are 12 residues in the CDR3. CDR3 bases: TGTGCCAAGCTGGGTAACACCGGAGAGCTGTTTTTT. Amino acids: CAKLGNTGELFF.

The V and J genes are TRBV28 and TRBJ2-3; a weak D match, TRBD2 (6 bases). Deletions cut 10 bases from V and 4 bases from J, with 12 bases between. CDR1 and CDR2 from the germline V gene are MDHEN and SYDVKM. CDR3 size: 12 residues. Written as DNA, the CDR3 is TGTGCCACTACTAGCCGTGCAGATACGCAGTATTTT. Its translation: CATTSRADTQYF.

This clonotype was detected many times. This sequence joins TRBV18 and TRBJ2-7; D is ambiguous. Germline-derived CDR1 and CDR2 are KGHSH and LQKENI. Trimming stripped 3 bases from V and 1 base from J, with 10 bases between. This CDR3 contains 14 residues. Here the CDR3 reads CASSPYSSSYEQYF. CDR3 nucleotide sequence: TGTGCCAGCTCACCCTACTCCTCGTCCTACGAGCAGTACTTC.

CDR3 sequence (DNA): TGTGCCAGCAGTATCTTCGCCGAAAACATTCAGTACTTC. Translating it yields CASSIFAENIQYF. This chain uses TRBV2 with TRBJ2-4; unclear D gene. CDR1 SNHLY and CDR2 FYNNEI come from the germline V gene. V was trimmed by 5 bases and J by 5 bases, leaving 10 bases between them. The CDR3 sequence is 13 residues long. The variable domain in full, completed from reference TRBV2 and TRBJ2-4, reads EPEVTQTPSHQVTQMGQEVILRCVPISNHLYFYWYRQILGQKVEFLVSFYNNEISEKSEIFDDQFSVERPDGSNFTLKIRSTKLEDSAMYFCASSIFAENIQYFGAGTRLSVL.

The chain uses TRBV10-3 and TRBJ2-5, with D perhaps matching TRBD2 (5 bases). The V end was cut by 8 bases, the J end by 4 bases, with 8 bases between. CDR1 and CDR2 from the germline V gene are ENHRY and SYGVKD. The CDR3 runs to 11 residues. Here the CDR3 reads CAIQEGETQYF. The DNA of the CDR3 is TGTGCCATCCAAGAGGGAGAGACCCAGTACTTC.

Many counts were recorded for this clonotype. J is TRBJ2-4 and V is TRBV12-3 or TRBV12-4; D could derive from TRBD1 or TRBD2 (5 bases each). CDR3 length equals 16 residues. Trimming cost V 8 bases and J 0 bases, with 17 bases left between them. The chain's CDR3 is CASSREGRIAKNIQYF. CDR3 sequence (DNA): TGTGCCAGCTCCCGAGAGGGGCGGATAGCCAAAAACATTCAGTACTTC.

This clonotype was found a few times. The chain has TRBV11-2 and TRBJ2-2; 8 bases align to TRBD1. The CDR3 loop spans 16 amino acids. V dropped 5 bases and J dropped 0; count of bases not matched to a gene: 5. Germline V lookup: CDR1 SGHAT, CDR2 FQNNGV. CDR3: CASSSRDRPNTGELFF. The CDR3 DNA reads TGTGCCAGCAGCAGCCGGGACAGGCCGAACACCGGGGAGCTGTTTTTT.

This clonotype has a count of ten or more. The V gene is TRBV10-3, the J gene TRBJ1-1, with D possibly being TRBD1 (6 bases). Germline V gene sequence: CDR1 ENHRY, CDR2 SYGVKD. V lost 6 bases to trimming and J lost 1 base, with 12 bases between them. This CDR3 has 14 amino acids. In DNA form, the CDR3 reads TGTGCCATCAGGCCCCGACAGGAGAACACTGAAGCTTTCTTT. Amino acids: CAIRPRQENTEAFF.

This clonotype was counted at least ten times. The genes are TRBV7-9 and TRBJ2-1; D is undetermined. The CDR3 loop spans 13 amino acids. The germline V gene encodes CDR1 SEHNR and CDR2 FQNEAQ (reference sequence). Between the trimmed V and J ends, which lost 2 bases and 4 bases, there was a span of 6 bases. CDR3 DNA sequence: TGTGCCAGCAGCTTATACGAATACAATGAGCAGTTCTTC. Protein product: CASSLYEYNEQFF.

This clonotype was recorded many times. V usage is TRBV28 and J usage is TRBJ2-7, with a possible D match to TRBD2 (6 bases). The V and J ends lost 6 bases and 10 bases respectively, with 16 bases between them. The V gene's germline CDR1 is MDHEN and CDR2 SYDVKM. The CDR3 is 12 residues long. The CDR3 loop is CASRPGTESQYF. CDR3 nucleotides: TGTGCCAGCAGACCAGGGACTGAGAGTCAGTACTTC.

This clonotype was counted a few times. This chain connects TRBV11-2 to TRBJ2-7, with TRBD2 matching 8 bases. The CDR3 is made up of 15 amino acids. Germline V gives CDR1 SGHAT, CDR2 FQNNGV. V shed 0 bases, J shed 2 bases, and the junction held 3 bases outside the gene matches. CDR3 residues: CASSLDGGRTYEQYF. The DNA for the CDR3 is TGTGCCAGCAGCTTAGATGGCGGGAGGACCTACGAGCAGTACTTC.

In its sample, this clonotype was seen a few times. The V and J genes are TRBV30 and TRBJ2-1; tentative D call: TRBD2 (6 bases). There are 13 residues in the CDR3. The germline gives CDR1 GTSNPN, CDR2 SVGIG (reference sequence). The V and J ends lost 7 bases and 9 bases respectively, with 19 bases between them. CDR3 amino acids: CASREPLLSEQFF. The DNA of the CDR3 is TGTGCCTCTCGGGAGCCCCTCCTCAGTGAGCAGTTCTTC.

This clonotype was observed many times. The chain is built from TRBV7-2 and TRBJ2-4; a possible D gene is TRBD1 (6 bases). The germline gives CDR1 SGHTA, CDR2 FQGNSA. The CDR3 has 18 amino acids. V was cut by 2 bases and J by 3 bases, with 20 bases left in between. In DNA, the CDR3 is TGTGCCAGCAGCTTATATTGGGCAGGGGATCCCAACAAAAACATTCAGTACTTC. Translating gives CASSLYWAGDPNKNIQYF.

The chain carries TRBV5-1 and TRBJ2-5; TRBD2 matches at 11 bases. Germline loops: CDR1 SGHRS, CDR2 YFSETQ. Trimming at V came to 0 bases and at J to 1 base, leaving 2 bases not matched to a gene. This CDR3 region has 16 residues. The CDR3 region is CASSLAGTSGQETQYF. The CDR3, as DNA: TGCGCCAGCAGCTTGGCCGGGACTAGCGGCCAAGAGACCCAGTACTTC. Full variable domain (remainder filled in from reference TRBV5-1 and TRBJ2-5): KAGVTQTPRYLIKTRGQQVTLSCSPISGHRSVSWYQQTPGQGLQFLFEYFSETQRNKGNFPGRFSGRQFSNSRSEMNVSTLELGDSALYLCASSLAGTSGQETQYFGPGTRLLVL.